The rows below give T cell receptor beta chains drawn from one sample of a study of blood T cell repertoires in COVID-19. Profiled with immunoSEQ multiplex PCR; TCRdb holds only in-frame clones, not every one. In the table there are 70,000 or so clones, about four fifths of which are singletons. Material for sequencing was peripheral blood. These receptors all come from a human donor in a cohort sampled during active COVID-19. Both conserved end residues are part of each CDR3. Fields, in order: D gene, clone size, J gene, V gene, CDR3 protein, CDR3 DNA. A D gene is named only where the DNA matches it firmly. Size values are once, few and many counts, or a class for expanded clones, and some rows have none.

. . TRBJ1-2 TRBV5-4 CASTVDRLPGYTF TGTGCCAGCACCGTGGACAGACTACCTGGCTACACCTTC
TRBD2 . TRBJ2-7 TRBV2 CASSPLAGEVEQYF TGTGCCAGCAGTCCTCTAGCGGGGGAGGTCGAGCAGTACTTC
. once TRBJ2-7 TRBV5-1 CASSLRAGRTLAYEQYF TGCGCCAGCAGCTTGAGGGCGGGACGGACCTTAGCCTACGAGCAGTACTTC
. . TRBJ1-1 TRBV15 CATSLSIVGAFF TGTGCCACCAGCTTGTCTATTGTGGGCGCTTTCTTT
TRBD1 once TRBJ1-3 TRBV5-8 CASSLGQGVNTIYF TGTGCCAGCAGCTTGGGCCAGGGGGTAAACACCATATATTTT
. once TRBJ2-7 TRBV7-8 CATLEDSTRFRGSYEQYF TGTGCCACTCTAGAAGATTCCACAAGATTCAGGGGATCCTACGAGCAGTACTTC
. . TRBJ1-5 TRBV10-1 CASSDGEGQPQHF TGCGCCAGCAGTGACGGGGAGGGTCAGCCCCAGCATTTT
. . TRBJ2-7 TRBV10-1 CASSNRVGYEQYF TGCGCCAGCAGTAACAGGGTCGGCTACGAGCAGTACTTC
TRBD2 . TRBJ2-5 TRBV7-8 CASSSRTTSGFLKETQYF TGTGCCAGCAGCTCCAGAACGACTAGCGGGTTTCTTAAAGAGACCCAGTACTTC
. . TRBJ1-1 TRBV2 CASRRGDSMNTEAFF TGTGCCAGCAGGCGCGGAGACTCTATGAACACTGAAGCTTTCTTT
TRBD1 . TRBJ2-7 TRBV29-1 CSADPGQGGEQYF TGCAGCGCCGACCCCGGACAGGGCGGCGAGCAGTACTTC
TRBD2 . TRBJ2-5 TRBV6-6 CASSGGAGGPQETQYF TGTGCCAGCAGCGGGGGCGCGGGGGGGCCCCAAGAGACCCAGTACTTC
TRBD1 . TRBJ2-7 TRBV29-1 CSVQGTGATYEQYF TGCAGCGTACAGGGGACAGGTGCAACCTACGAGCAGTACTTC
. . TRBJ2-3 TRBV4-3 CASSPNQASTDTQYF TGCGCCAGCAGCCCCAATCAGGCTAGCACAGATACGCAGTATTTT
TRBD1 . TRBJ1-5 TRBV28 CASIKNGQGARGPQHF TGTGCCAGCATCAAAAACGGGCAGGGGGCAAGGGGGCCCCAGCATTTT
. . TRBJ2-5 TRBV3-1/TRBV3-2 CASSPNPLAPETQYF TGTGCCAGCAGCCCGAATCCACTAGCCCCAGAGACCCAGTACTTC
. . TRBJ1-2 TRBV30 CAWSGVPNYGYTF TGTGCCTGGAGTGGCGTTCCTAACTATGGCTACACCTTC
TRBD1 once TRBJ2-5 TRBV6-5 CASSYSGDREETQYF TGTGCCAGCAGTTACTCCGGGGACAGGGAAGAGACCCAGTACTTC
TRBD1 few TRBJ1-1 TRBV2 CASSGQVGMTEAFF TGTGCCAGCAGCGGACAGGTAGGGATGACTGAAGCTTTCTTT
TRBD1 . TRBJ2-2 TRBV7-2 CASSWRETGFSGELFF TGTGCCAGCAGCTGGCGAGAGACAGGGTTTTCCGGGGAGCTGTTTTTT
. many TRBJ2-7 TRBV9 CASSEGGASYEQYF TGTGCCAGCAGCGAAGGGGGGGCCTCCTACGAGCAGTACTTC
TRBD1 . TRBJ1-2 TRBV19 CASSISPGTGGSYGYTF TGTGCCAGTAGTATTTCCCCCGGGACAGGGGGAAGCTATGGCTACACCTTC
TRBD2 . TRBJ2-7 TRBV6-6 CASSDRAGGTYEQYF TGTGCCAGCAGTGACCGAGCGGGAGGTACTTACGAGCAGTACTTC
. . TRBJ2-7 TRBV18 CASSPGLAEVYEQYF TGTGCCAGCTCACCCGGGTTAGCGGAGGTCTACGAGCAGTACTTC
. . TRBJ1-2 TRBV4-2 CASSQGGNYGYTF TGTGCCAGCAGCCAAGGCGGCAACTATGGCTACACCTTC
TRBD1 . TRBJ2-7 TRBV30 CAWSVEGATSYEQYF TGTGCCTGGAGTGTAGAGGGGGCGACCTCCTACGAGCAGTACTTC
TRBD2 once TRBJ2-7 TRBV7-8 CASSPREGLNEQYF TGTGCCAGCAGCCCCCGGGAGGGTTTAAACGAGCAGTACTTC
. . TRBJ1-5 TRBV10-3 CAISETMAGNQPQHF TGTGCCATCAGTGAAACGATGGCCGGCAATCAGCCCCAGCATTTT
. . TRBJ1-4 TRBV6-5 CATGATNEKLFF TGTGCCACGGGGGCAACTAATGAAAAACTGTTTTTT
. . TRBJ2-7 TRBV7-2 CASSQGRGTYEQYF TGTGCCAGCAGCCAAGGGAGGGGGACCTACGAGCAGTACTTC
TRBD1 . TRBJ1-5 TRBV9 CASSPGTGSLNQPQHF TGTGCCAGCAGCCCCGGGACAGGTAGCCTCAATCAGCCCCAGCATTTT
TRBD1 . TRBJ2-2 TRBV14 CASSQDLGTAAFTGELFF TGTGCCAGCAGCCAAGATCTGGGGACAGCAGCATTCACCGGGGAGCTGTTTTTT
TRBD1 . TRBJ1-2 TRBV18 CASSPGQGAIGYTF TGTGCCAGCTCTCCCGGACAGGGGGCCATTGGCTACACCTTC
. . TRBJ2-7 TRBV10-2 CASSESREQYF TGCGCCAGCAGTGAGTCGAGGGAACAGTACTTC
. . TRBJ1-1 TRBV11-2 CASSLVPGGPNTEAFF TGTGCCAGCAGCTTAGTCCCGGGGGGACCGAACACTGAAGCTTTCTTT
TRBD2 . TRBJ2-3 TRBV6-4 CASSDPTRLAGVADTQYF TGTGCCAGCAGTGACCCTACCCGACTAGCGGGGGTGGCAGATACGCAGTATTTT
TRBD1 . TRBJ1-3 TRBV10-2 CASSVHRGRNTIYF TGCGCCAGCAGTGTACACAGGGGAAGGAACACCATATATTTT
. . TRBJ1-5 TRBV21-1 CASSKWARGPSNQPQHF TGTGCCAGCAGCAAATGGGCGCGGGGTCCGAGCAATCAGCCCCAGCATTTT
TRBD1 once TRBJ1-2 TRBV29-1 CSALSGGGLYGYTF TGCAGCGCCTTGTCAGGGGGTGGACTTTATGGCTACACCTTC
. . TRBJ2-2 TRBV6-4 CASSPQGGAGELFF TGTGCCAGCAGCCCCCAAGGGGGGGCCGGGGAGCTGTTTTTT
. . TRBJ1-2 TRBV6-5 CASSPGGSYGYTF TGTGCCAGCAGCCCCGGAGGGTCCTATGGCTACACCTTC
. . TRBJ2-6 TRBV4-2 CASSPSDLTAGANVLTF TGTGCCAGCAGCCCTAGCGACCTTACAGCTGGGGCCAACGTCCTGACTTTC
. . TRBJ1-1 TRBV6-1 CASSELVVTEAFF TGTGCCAGCAGTGAACTCGTAGTAACTGAAGCTTTCTTT
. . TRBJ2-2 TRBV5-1 CASSPNRNTGELFF TGCGCCAGCAGCCCAAACAGGAATACCGGGGAGCTGTTTTTT
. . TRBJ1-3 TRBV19 CASSLGPNSGNTIYF TGTGCCAGTAGTCTGGGGCCCAATTCTGGAAACACCATATATTTT
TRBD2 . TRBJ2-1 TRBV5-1 CASSLEASGYNEQFF TGCGCCAGCAGCTTGGAGGCTAGCGGGTACAATGAGCAGTTCTTC
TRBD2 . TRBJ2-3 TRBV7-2 CASSSQPSGGGNTQYF TGTGCCAGCAGCTCACAGCCTAGCGGGGGGGGAAATACGCAGTATTTT